These T cell receptor beta chains were read from a single sample in a study of cytomegalovirus exposure and HLA in healthy donors. Method: immunoSEQ multiplex PCR; TCRdb's copy keeps in-frame clones and lacks some. The profile shows 150,000 or so clones, 60% to 85% of them singletons. Source material: PBMCs. The receptors shown here come from a woman in her 30s in good health and CMV-seronegative. Both conserved end residues are part of each CDR3. The D gene is left open where the match is weak. Not every row has a clone size; where given, it reads once, few, many or a size class.

D gene	clone size	V gene	J gene	CDR3 DNA	CDR3 protein
TRBD1	-	TRBV5-1	TRBJ1-3	TGCGCCAGCAGCTTGGAACGACAGGGTGGAAACACCATATATTTT	CASSLERQGGNTIYF
TRBD1	-	TRBV7-9	TRBJ2-1	TGTGCCAGCAGCTTAAGCGACAGGGGAAATGAGCAGTTCTTC	CASSLSDRGNEQFF
-	once	TRBV2	TRBJ1-3	TGTGCCAGCAGTGAATCGAACACCATATATTTT	CASSESNTIYF
TRBD2	-	TRBV10-1	TRBJ2-4	TGCGCCAGCAGTCGGACTAGCGGGGGACCTTACTTC	CASSRTSGGPYF
-	once	TRBV2	TRBJ2-1	TGTGCCAGTGGCGCGACTACCCGGAGTGAGCAGTTCTTC	CASGATTRSEQFF
-	-	TRBV30	TRBJ1-2	TGTGCCTGGAGTGTTCACGGTGCTAACTATGGCTACACCTTC	CAWSVHGANYGYTF
TRBD1	few	TRBV7-2	TRBJ2-1	TGTGCCAGCAGCCGACAGGGGGGGCTAGAGCAGTTCTTC	CASSRQGGLEQFF
-	-	TRBV6-7	TRBJ2-7	TGTGCCAGCACGGCAGGATTCTACGAGCAGTACTTC	CASTAGFYEQYF
TRBD1	-	TRBV29-1	TRBJ2-7	TGCAGCGCCGCCGGACAGGGCGTTTCTCACGAGCAGTACTTC	CSAAGQGVSHEQYF
TRBD1	once	TRBV2	TRBJ1-1	TGTGCCAGCGGGAGACAGGGACGGAACACTGAAGCTTTCTTT	CASGRQGRNTEAFF
TRBD1	once	TRBV5-5	TRBJ1-2	TGTGCCAGCAGCTTGACCGACGGACAGGCCTATGGCTACACCTTC	CASSLTDGQAYGYTF
-	-	TRBV18	TRBJ2-5	TGTGCCAGCTCACCCATAAGCGAGACTGCGACCCAGTACTTC	CASSPISETATQYF
-	-	TRBV29-1	TRBJ1-4	TGCAGCGTTGACCAGACAGGAGCAAATGAAAAACTGTTTTTT	CSVDQTGANEKLFF
-	-	TRBV7-7	TRBJ2-5	TGTGCCAGCAGCTTGCAGTACCAAGAGACCCAGTACTTC	CASSLQYQETQYF
TRBD1	-	TRBV18	TRBJ1-6	TGTGCCAGCTCACAAATGACAGGGTTTAATTCACCCCTCCACTTT	CASSQMTGFNSPLHF
-	-	TRBV9	TRBJ1-1	TGTGCCAGCAGCCCTCCGCTAGGGACAATGAACACTGAAGCTTTCTTT	CASSPPLGTMNTEAFF
TRBD1	-	TRBV19	TRBJ2-3	TGTGCCAGTAGTCCAGGACAGGGGACAGATACGCAGTATTTT	CASSPGQGTDTQYF
TRBD1	few	TRBV7-2	TRBJ1-2	TGTGCCAGCAGGGCCGGGACAGGGTTTTGGGAATATGGCTACACCTTC	CASRAGTGFWEYGYTF
TRBD1	few	TRBV5-4	TRBJ1-2	TGTGCCAGCAGTCGGGACAGGCGTTATGGCTACACCTTC	CASSRDRRYGYTF
-	-	TRBV4-2	TRBJ2-7	TGTGCCAGCAGCCAAGATCTTTCCTACGAGCAGTACTTC	CASSQDLSYEQYF
-	-	TRBV5-1	TRBJ1-1	TGCGCCAGCAGCTTGCGGGGGAACACTGAAGCTTTCTTT	CASSLRGNTEAFF
TRBD1	-	TRBV18	TRBJ1-5	TGTGCCAGCTCACGGACAGGGGATAGCAATCAGCCCCAGCATTTT	CASSRTGDSNQPQHF
-	few	TRBV2	TRBJ1-5	TGTGCCAGCAGTGGGGTCAAGGGGAATCAGCCCCAGCATTTT	CASSGVKGNQPQHF
TRBD1	-	TRBV7-3	TRBJ2-7	TGTGCCAGCAGCTTAATAGGGACAGGGGCTGGTAAGCAGTACTTC	CASSLIGTGAGKQYF
-	-	TRBV27	TRBJ2-4	TGTGCCACACTAAAGGGGGTATCCGATCGATTTGACAAAAACATTCAGTACTTC	CATLKGVSDRFDKNIQYF
-	few	TRBV5-1	TRBJ2-2	TGCGCCAGCGGCCCCCTACAGGGCACCGGGGAGCTGTTTTTT	CASGPLQGTGELFF
-	few	TRBV30	TRBJ1-1	TGTGCCTGGGCGGGATCGGACACTGAAGCTTTCTTT	CAWAGSDTEAFF
-	once	TRBV2	TRBJ1-5	TGTGCCAGCACCCGACAGTCGGGCAATCAGCCCCAGCATTTT	CASTRQSGNQPQHF
-	-	TRBV5-1	TRBJ1-2	TGCGCCAGCAGCAACGGTGGACAGACCTATGGCTACACCTTC	CASSNGGQTYGYTF
-	-	TRBV6-6	TRBJ1-1	TGTGCCAGCAGTTCCGGGACCACCCGGGGGGGGCCTGAAGCTTTCTTT	CASSSGTTRGGPEAFF
-	-	TRBV19	TRBJ1-1	TGTGCCAGTAGCTCACAGGGTAAGTCGACTGAAGCTTTCTTT	CASSSQGKSTEAFF
TRBD1	once	TRBV5-4	TRBJ1-2	TGTGCCAGCAGCTCCGGGACAGGGGCCTCCTTTAACGGCTACACCTTC	CASSSGTGASFNGYTF
-	-	TRBV18	TRBJ2-2	TGTGCCAGCTCACCACCGCAGGGATGGGACACCGGGGAGCTGTTTTTT	CASSPPQGWDTGELFF
TRBD1	once	TRBV7-9	TRBJ1-1	TGTGCCAGTCTGGGAGTTGGGACAGGGGGTTTAGTGAACACTGAAGCTTTCTTT	CASLGVGTGGLVNTEAFF
-	-	TRBV7-9	TRBJ1-1	TGTGCCAGCAGCTTAGGACTGGCGAACACTGAAGCTTTCTTT	CASSLGLANTEAFF
-	-	TRBV13	TRBJ1-4	TGTGCCAGCAGCTCCCCGGGGGAAAAACTGTTTTTT	CASSSPGEKLFF
-	-	TRBV18	TRBJ2-6	TGTGCCAGCTCACCTCTCAGACAGTCCTCTGGGGCCAACGTCCTGACTTTC	CASSPLRQSSGANVLTF
-	-	TRBV5-1	TRBJ1-3	TGCGCCAGCAGCTTGGAGGCGGCTGGTAGTGGAAACACCATATATTTT	CASSLEAAGSGNTIYF
TRBD1	-	TRBV6-1	TRBJ1-4	TGTGCCAGCAGGAACCCCGACAGGGGGGGAGAAAAACTGTTTTTT	CASRNPDRGGEKLFF